This T cell receptor beta chain originates from a study of T cell responses to AZD1222 COVID-19 vaccine. Overall study context: Researchers grouped second doses given at about 4 or about 12 weeks into one pool. The study's findings and limits: Most donors were white British, females outnumbered males, and clonal diversity was possibly underestimated. Baseline antibody screening turned up just six seropositive AZD1222 recipients. Compared with day 0, the breadth and depth of the Spike-specific TCR repertoire rose significantly after two doses of AZD1222.

To note about this clone: The target antigen is unknown.

The repertoire was sequenced with immunoSEQ multiplex PCR; TCRdb's copy has only in-frame clones and lacks some. The table lists 95,000 to 150,000 clones, approximately 88% of them singletons. The CDR3 loop spans 13 amino acids. The trim removed 7 bases at V and 5 bases at J, leaving 6 bases unmatched. The input for sequencing was peripheral blood, taken on day 0 of AZD1222 vaccination. The genes are TRBV12-3 or TRBV12-4 and TRBJ2-5, with TRBD1 matching 8 bases. This TCR derives from an adult in good health. As DNA, the CDR3 is TGTGCCAGCAATTACAGGGGGGAGGAGACCCAGTACTTC. It translates to CASNYRGEETQYF.